The next 23 T cell receptor beta chains were all read from a single sample in a study of cytomegalovirus exposure and HLA in healthy donors. The PCR had 60 Vbeta and 13 Jbeta primers. Generated by immunoSEQ multiplex PCR, the TCRdb table keeps only in-frame clones and is missing some. The sample includes 80,000 to 100,000 clones. Source material: PBMCs. All receptors derive from a woman in her 30s in good health and CMV-seronegative.

The chain employs TRBV28 and TRBJ2-3; 14 nucleotides line up with TRBD2. Germline V gives CDR1 MDHEN, CDR2 SYDVKM. The CDR3 extends over 15 amino acids. J was trimmed by 4 bases and V by 8 bases; bases with no gene match: 5. For the CDR3, the DNA is TGTGCCAGCGGGGGACTAGCGGGAGTCTCAGATACGCAGTATTTT. Translation gives CASGGLAGVSDTQYF.

V usage is TRBV10-2 and J usage is TRBJ2-2, with 9 bases fitting TRBD1. This CDR3 is 16 amino acids long. V lost 1 base and J lost 6; bases outside the gene matches: 6. The germline V gene has CDR1 WSHSY and CDR2 SAAADI. The DNA for the CDR3 is TGCGCCAGCAGTGAGTTGGGGACAGGGTTCGCCGGGGAGCTGTTTTTT. It yields the protein CASSELGTGFAGELFF.

The J gene is TRBJ1-4, the V gene TRBV19; D gene uncertain. The V gene lost 3 bases and the J gene lost 2 bases, with 10 bases spanning the gap. The CDR3 has 15 amino acids. Per germline, CDR1 LNHDA and CDR2 SQIVND (reference sequence). DNA for the CDR3: TGTGCCAGTAGTATTTCCGGAGGGACTAATGAAAAACTGTTTTTT. This sequence encodes CASSISGGTNEKLFF.

V usage is TRBV28 and J usage is TRBJ2-7; D might be TRBD2 (5 bases). Germline CDR1 MDHEN, CDR2 SYDVKM. The CDR3 spans 12 residues. V was trimmed by 8 bases and J by 5 bases, leaving 13 bases between them. Here the CDR3 reads CASLRETDEQYF. The CDR3 DNA is TGTGCCAGCCTACGGGAAACCGACGAGCAGTACTTC.

The V call is TRBV9, the J call TRBJ2-7; D perhaps matches TRBD2 (7 bases). CDR3 size: 14 residues. Trimming cost V 4 bases and J 6 bases, with 17 bases left between them. Germline-derived CDR1 and CDR2 are SGDLS and YYNGEE. In DNA, the CDR3 is TGTGCCAGCAGCCCCGAGAGGGGGGGCGGCGAGCAGTACTTC. This sequence encodes CASSPERGGGEQYF.

The gene calls are TRBV6-1 and TRBJ1-3; D remains unclear. The germline gives CDR1 MNHNS, CDR2 SASEGT. This CDR3 has 15 residues. The V end was cut by 6 bases, the J end by 0 bases, with 12 bases between. CDR3 DNA: TGTGCCAGCAGGCATCAGTCCCTCTCTGGAAACACCATATATTTT. Translated: CASRHQSLSGNTIYF.

For the CDR3, the DNA is TGTGCCAGCCGTAGTGGCGCGGGGTTAATCTCTGGGGCCAACGTCCTGACTTTC. Protein sequence: CASRSGAGLISGANVLTF. The genes are TRBV7-2 and TRBJ2-6; D perhaps matches TRBD2 (6 bases). The CDR3 runs 18 residues. With 8 bases removed from V and 0 bases from J, the gap between germline ends came to 20 bases. Germline V CDR1 and CDR2: SGHTA, FQGNSA.

This chain connects TRBV7-2 to TRBJ1-1; D might be TRBD1 (5 bases). The germline V and J ends were trimmed by 0 bases and 5 bases, with 13 bases remaining between them. Germline CDR1 SGHTA, CDR2 FQGNSA. The CDR3 is 15 residues long. The CDR3 spells CASSLALEGWTEAFF. CDR3 coding DNA: TGTGCCAGCAGCTTAGCGCTGGAGGGGTGGACTGAAGCTTTCTTT.

On this clone: This CDR3 is also generated by other DNA sequences in the sample. This chain links TRBV6-5 with TRBJ2-7; D is ambiguous. Between the trimmed V and J ends, which lost 8 bases and 1 base, there was a span of 12 bases. This CDR3 has 13 residues. Germline-derived CDR1 and CDR2 are MNHEY and SVGAGI. The CDR3 loop reads CASVGPLSYEQYF. CDR3 DNA: TGTGCCAGCGTTGGCCCCCTTTCCTACGAGCAGTACTTC.

The rearrangement links TRBV7-9 to TRBJ2-5, with D possibly TRBD2 on 6 matching bases. V dropped 0 bases and J dropped 5 bases, with 10 bases sitting between them. CDR3 length: 14 residues. Germline values: CDR1 SEHNR, CDR2 FQNEAQ (reference sequence). CDR3 DNA sequence: TGTGCCAGCAGCTTAGCTGGGGGGAGGGAGACCCAGTACTTC. This encodes CASSLAGGRETQYF.

The V and J genes are TRBV7-8 and TRBJ1-2, with a tentative D call TRBD1 (6 bases). The germline V gene encodes CDR1 SGHVS and CDR2 FQNEAQ. The CDR3 length is 13 residues. V lost 6 bases and J lost 2, with 10 bases in between. As DNA, the CDR3 is TGTGCCAGCAGTTCCGGACAGAACTATGGCTACACCTTC. This codes for CASSSGQNYGYTF.

The chain has TRBV9 and TRBJ1-1, with D hard to call. In germline, CDR1 is SGDLS, CDR2 YYNGEE. This CDR3 comprises 14 residues. Trimming took 4 bases from V and 4 from J, leaving 14 bases between them. This CDR3 reads CASSPRPWPTEAFF. The CDR3 DNA sequence: TGTGCCAGCAGCCCGCGGCCGTGGCCCACTGAAGCTTTCTTT. Filled out from reference TRBV9 and TRBJ1-1, the complete variable domain reads DSGVTQTPKHLITATGQRVTLRCSPRSGDLSVYWYQQSLDQGLQFLIQYYNGEERAKGNILERFSAQQFPDLHSELNLSSLELGDSALYFCASSPRPWPTEAFFGQGTRLTVV.

As DNA, the CDR3 is TGTGCCAGCAGCTTCGACAGTACCGGGGAGCTGTTTTTT. This translates into CASSFDSTGELFF. The chain employs TRBV7-3 and TRBJ2-2, with D perhaps TRBD1 (5 bases). Between the trimmed V and J ends, which lost 3 bases and 5 bases, there was a span of 7 bases. Germline lookup yields CDR1 SGHTA and CDR2 FQGTGA. CDR3 length: 13 residues.

This chain joins TRBV7-6 and TRBJ2-3; weak D call: TRBD2 (6 bases). Trimming took off 0 bases at V and 1 base at J, with 17 bases between the two ends. CDR3 size: 18 residues. From germline, CDR1 is SGHVS and CDR2 FNYEAQ. CDR3 DNA sequence: TGTGCCAGCAGCTTAGCCATCCCTAGCTCGGGAGGCACAGATACGCAGTATTTT. Residues: CASSLAIPSSGGTDTQYF.

The chain recombines TRBV28 with TRBJ1-2; 7 nucleotides line up with TRBD1. Germline CDR1 is MDHEN and CDR2 is SYDVKM. CDR3 length: 15 amino acids. The junction had 9 bases not matched to a gene; V was cut back by 6 bases and J by 2 bases. The CDR3 DNA is TGTGCCAGCAGGGAGGGGGCACGAATCAACTATGGCTACACCTTC. Its protein is CASREGARINYGYTF.

The chain employs TRBV5-4 and TRBJ2-3; a weak D match, TRBD2 (5 bases). Germline CDR1 SGHNT, CDR2 YYREEE (reference sequence). This CDR3 comprises 15 residues. Trimming left V 2 bases short and J 2 bases short, with 12 bases between. CDR3 bases: TGTGCCAGCAGCTTCGAAGGACTCTACACAGATACGCAGTATTTT. This codes for CASSFEGLYTDTQYF.

The chain has TRBV19 and TRBJ2-7, with a weak D call TRBD2 (6 bases). This CDR3 spans 13 amino acids. Trimming pared 4 bases from V and 2 bases from J, leaving 9 bases between. Germline values: CDR1 LNHDA, CDR2 SQIVND (reference sequence). The CDR3 protein is CASSTGGAYEQYF. For the CDR3, the DNA is TGTGCCAGTAGTACCGGAGGGGCCTACGAGCAGTACTTC. The variable domain in full, with the rest retrieved from reference TRBV19 and TRBJ2-7, is DGGITQSPKYLFRKEGQNVTLSCEQNLNHDAMYWYRQDPGQGLRLIYYSQIVNDFQKGDIAEGYSVSREKKESFPLTVTSAQKNPTAFYLCASSTGGAYEQYFGPGTRLTVT.

The CDR3 DNA is TGTGCCAGCACCAGGACAGGGTTGGGTTCACCCCTCCACTTT. It translates to CASTRTGLGSPLHF. The chain links TRBV28 to TRBJ1-6; 8 nucleotides agree with TRBD1. Germline V gene data show CDR1 as MDHEN and CDR2 as SYDVKM. The CDR3 consists of 14 residues. Unmatched junction bases numbered 8, after V lost 7 bases and J lost 9 bases.

V gene TRBV7-3 combines with J gene TRBJ2-5, with D possibly being TRBD1 (6 bases). The germline CDR1 and CDR2 sequences are SGHTA and FQGTGA. Trimming took 1 base from V and 1 from J, leaving 13 bases between them. The CDR3 is 16 amino acids. CDR3 DNA sequence: TGTGCCAGCAGCTTAAAAAGGGCAGGGGTCCAAGAGACCCAGTACTTC. Protein: CASSLKRAGVQETQYF. The full variable domain, its missing parts supplied by reference TRBV7-3 and TRBJ2-5, is GAGVSQTPSNKVTEKGKYVELRCDPISGHTALYWYRQSLGQGPEFLIYFQGTGAADDSGLPNDRFFAVRPEGSVSTLKIQRTERGDSAVYLCASSLKRAGVQETQYFGPGTRLLVL.

The gene calls are TRBV5-1 and TRBJ1-1; TRBD1 matches at 7 bases. Looked up from germline, CDR1 is SGHRS and CDR2 is YFSETQ. V was clipped by 3 bases and J by 1 base; unmatched bases: 3. The CDR3 spans 14 residues. CDR3 in amino acids: CASSSRQGNTEAFF. The CDR3 nucleotides read TGCGCCAGCAGCTCCAGACAGGGGAACACTGAAGCTTTCTTT.

The chain employs TRBV10-1 and TRBJ1-1; D perhaps matches TRBD1 (5 bases). Trimming removed 5 bases from V and 0 bases from J, with 10 bases in between. The CDR3 runs 14 residues. Germline CDR1 and CDR2: WNHNN and SYGVQD (reference sequence). This chain's CDR3 is CASSRGILNTEAFF. The CDR3 DNA sequence: TGCGCCAGCAGTAGGGGAATTCTGAACACTGAAGCTTTCTTT.

The chain uses TRBV4-1 and TRBJ2-5, with D perhaps TRBD2 (7 bases). The CDR3 sequence is 16 residues long. Germline CDR1 MGHRA, CDR2 YSYEKL. Trimming removed 1 base at V and 5 bases at J, with 17 bases between. In DNA form, the CDR3 reads TGCGCCAGCAGCCAAGTCCCGGGGGGCTATGGTGAGACCCAGTACTTC. It yields the protein CASSQVPGGYGETQYF.

This rearrangement joins TRBV6-5 to TRBJ2-1; TRBD2 might be the D (6 bases). The V end was cut by 5 bases, the J end by 4 bases, with 12 bases between. Germline V gene sequence: CDR1 MNHEY, CDR2 SVGAGI. This CDR3 has 14 amino acids. Here the CDR3 reads CASSRESRYNEQFF. CDR3 in DNA: TGTGCCAGCAGTCGGGAGTCTAGGTACAATGAGCAGTTCTTC.